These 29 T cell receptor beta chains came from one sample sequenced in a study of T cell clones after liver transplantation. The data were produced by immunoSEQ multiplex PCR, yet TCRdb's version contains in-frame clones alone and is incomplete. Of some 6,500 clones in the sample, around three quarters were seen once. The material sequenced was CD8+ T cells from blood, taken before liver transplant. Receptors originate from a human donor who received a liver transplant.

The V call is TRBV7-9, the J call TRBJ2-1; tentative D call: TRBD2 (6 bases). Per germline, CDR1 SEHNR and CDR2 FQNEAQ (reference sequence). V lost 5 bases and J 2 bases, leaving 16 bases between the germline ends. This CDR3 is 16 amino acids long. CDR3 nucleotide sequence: TGTGCCAGCAGCGACTCCCCGGGACTGGCCTACAATGAGCAGTTCTTC. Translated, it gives CASSDSPGLAYNEQFF.

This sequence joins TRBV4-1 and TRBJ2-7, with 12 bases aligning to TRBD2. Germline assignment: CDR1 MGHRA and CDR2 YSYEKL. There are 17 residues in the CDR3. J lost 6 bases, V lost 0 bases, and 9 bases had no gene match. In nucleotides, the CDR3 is TGCGCCAGCAGCCAAGATGTCGCTAGCGGGGGGGAGGGCGAGCAGTACTTC. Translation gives CASSQDVASGGEGEQYF.

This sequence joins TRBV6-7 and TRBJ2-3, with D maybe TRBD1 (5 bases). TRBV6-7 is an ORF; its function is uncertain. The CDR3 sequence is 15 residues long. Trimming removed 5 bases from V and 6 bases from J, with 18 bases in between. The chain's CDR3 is CASSDSAGSSDTQYF. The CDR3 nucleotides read TGTGCCAGCAGTGATTCGGCAGGGTCATCGGATACGCAGTATTTT.

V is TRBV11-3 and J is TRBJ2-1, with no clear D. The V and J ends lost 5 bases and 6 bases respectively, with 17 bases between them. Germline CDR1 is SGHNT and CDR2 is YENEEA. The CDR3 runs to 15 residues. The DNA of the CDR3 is TGTGCCAGCAGCCCCTGGGATGGGGTGGGCAATGAGCAGTTCTTC. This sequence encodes CASSPWDGVGNEQFF. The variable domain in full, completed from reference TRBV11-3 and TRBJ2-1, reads EAGVVQSPRYKIIEKKQPVAFWCNPISGHNTLYWYLQNLGQGPELLIRYENEEAVDDSQLPKDRFSAERLKGVDSTLKIQPAELGDSAVYLCASSPWDGVGNEQFFGPGTRLTVL.

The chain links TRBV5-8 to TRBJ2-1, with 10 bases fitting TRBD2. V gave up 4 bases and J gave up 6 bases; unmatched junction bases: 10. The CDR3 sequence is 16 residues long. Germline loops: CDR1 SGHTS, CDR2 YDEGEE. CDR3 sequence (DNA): TGTGCCAGCAGCCCCGGACTAGCGGTAAGGTTCAATGAGCAGTTCTTC. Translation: CASSPGLAVRFNEQFF.

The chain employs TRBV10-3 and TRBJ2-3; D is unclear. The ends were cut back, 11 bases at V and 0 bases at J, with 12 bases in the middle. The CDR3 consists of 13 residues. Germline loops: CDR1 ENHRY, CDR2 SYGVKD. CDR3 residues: CASRAESTDTQYF. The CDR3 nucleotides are TGTGCCTCCCGCGCGGAAAGCACAGATACGCAGTATTTT.

This chain's CDR3 is CASKPPGQGPHNEQFF. CDR3 in DNA: TGTGCCAGCAAGCCCCCGGGACAGGGGCCACACAATGAGCAGTTCTTC. The V and J genes are TRBV27 and TRBJ2-1; 10 bases are shared with TRBD1. The germline gives CDR1 MNHEY, CDR2 SMNVEV (reference sequence). This CDR3 is 16 amino acids long. With V trimmed by 7 bases and J by 5 bases, 11 bases remained unmatched.

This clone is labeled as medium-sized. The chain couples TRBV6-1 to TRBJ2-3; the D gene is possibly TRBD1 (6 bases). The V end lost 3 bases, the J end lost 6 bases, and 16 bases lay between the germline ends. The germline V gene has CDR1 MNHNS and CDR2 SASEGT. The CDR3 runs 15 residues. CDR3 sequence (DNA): TGTGCCAGCAGTGACGTCCACAGAAGGGGGGATACGCAGTATTTT. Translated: CASSDVHRRGDTQYF.

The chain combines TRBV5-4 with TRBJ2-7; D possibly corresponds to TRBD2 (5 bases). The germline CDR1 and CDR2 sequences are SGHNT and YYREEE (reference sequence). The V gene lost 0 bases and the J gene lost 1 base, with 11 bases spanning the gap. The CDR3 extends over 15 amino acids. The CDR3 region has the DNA TGTGCCAGCAGCTTGGGGGGAGACGGATCCTACGAGCAGTACGTC. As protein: CASSLGGDGSYEQYV.

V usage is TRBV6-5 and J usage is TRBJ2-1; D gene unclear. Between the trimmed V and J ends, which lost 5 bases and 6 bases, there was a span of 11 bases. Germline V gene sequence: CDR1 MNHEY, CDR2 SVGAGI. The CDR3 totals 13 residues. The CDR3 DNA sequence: TGTGCCAGCAGTCCGATAAAAGGCAATGAGCAGTTCTTC. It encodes CASSPIKGNEQFF.

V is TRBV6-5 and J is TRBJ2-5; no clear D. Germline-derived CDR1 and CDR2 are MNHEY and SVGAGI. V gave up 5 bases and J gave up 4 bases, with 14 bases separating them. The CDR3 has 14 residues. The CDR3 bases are TGTGCCAGCAGTCCCGGCGGCTGGGGAGAGACCCAGTACTTC. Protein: CASSPGGWGETQYF.

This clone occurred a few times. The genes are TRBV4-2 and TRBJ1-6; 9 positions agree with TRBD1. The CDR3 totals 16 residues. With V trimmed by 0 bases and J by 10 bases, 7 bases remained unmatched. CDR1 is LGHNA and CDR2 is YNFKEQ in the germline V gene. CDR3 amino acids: CASSQDLGTGQSPLHF. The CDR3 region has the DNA TGTGCCAGCAGCCAAGATCTTGGGACAGGGCAATCACCCCTCCACTTT.

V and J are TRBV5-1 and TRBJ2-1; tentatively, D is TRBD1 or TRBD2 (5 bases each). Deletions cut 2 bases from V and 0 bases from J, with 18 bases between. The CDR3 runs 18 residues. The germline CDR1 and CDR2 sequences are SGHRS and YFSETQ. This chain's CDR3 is CASSLGNQGRGSYNEQFF. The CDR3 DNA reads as TGCGCCAGCAGCTTAGGCAACCAGGGTCGGGGCTCCTACAATGAGCAGTTCTTC. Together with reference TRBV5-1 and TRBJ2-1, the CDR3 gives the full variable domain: KAGVTQTPRYLIKTRGQQVTLSCSPISGHRSVSWYQQTPGQGLQFLFEYFSETQRNKGNFPGRFSGRQFSNSRSEMNVSTLELGDSALYLCASSLGNQGRGSYNEQFFGPGTRLTVL.

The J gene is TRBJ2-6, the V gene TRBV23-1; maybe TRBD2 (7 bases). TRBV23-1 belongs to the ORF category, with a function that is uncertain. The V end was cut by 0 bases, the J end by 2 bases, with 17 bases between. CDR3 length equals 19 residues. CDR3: CASSQSGGRAVTGANVLTF. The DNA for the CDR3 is TGCGCCAGCAGTCAATCGGGGGGGCGGGCGGTGACTGGGGCCAACGTCCTGACTTTC.

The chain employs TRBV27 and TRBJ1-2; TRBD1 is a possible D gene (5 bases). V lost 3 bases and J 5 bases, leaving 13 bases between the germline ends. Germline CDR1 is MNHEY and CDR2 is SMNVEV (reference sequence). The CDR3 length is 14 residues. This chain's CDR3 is CASSFGTGRYGYTF. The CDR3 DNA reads TGTGCCAGCAGTTTCGGTACGGGACGGTATGGCTACACCTTC.

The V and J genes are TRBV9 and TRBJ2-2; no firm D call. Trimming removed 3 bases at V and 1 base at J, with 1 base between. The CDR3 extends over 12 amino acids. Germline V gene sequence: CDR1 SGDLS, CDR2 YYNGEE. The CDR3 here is CASSENTGELFF. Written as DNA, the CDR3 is TGTGCCAGCAGCGAGAACACCGGGGAGCTGTTTTTT.

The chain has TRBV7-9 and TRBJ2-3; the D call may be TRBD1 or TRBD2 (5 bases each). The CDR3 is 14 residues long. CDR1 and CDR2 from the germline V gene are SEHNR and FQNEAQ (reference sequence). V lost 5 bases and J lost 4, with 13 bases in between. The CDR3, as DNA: TGTGCCAGCAGCCCTGGGACCTCCGCAGATACGCAGTATTTT. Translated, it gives CASSPGTSADTQYF.

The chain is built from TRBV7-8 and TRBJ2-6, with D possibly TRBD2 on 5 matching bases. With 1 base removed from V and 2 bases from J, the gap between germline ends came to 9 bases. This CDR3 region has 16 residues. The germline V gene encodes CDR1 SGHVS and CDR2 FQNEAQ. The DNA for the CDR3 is TGTGCCAGCAGCTTAGATTGGGGAGCTGGGGCCAACGTCCTGACTTTC. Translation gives CASSLDWGAGANVLTF.

The CDR3 loop is CASSGWTSGSHEPQETQYF. The CDR3 DNA is TGTGCCAGCAGCGGGTGGACTAGCGGGTCCCATGAACCCCAAGAGACCCAGTACTTC. The chain joins TRBV7-8 to TRBJ2-5; 11 bases map to TRBD2. V was pared by 5 bases and J by 1 base, with 15 bases of the junction left unmatched. The CDR3 contains 19 residues. Germline V gene data show CDR1 as SGHVS and CDR2 as FQNEAQ.

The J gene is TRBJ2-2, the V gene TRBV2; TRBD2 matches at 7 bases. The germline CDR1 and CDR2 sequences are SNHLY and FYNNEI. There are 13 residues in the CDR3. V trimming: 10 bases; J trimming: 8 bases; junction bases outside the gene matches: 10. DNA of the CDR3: TGTGCCACCCCTGGAGCGGGACCTGGGGAGCTGTTTTTT. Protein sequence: CATPGAGPGELFF.

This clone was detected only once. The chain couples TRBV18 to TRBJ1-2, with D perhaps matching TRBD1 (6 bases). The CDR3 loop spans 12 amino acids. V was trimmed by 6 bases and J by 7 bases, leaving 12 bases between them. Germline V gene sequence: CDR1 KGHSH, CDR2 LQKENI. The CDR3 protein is CASSEGGAGYTF. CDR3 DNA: TGTGCCAGCTCCGAGGGGGGGGCTGGCTACACCTTC.

The CDR3 DNA follows: TGTGCCAGCAGCTCCCTAGCGGAGCACTATGAGCAGTTCTTC. Residues: CASSSLAEHYEQFF. The chain couples TRBV5-4 to TRBJ2-1; TRBD2 matches at 7 bases. The CDR3 has 14 amino acids. V lost 3 bases to trimming and J lost 8 bases; unmatched junction nucleotides: 8. Germline V gives CDR1 SGHNT, CDR2 YYREEE (reference sequence). Filled out from reference TRBV5-4 and TRBJ2-1, the complete variable domain reads ETGVTQSPTHLIKTRGQQVTLRCSSQSGHNTVSWYQQALGQGPQFIFQYYREEENGRGNFPPRFSGLQFPNYSSELNVNALELDDSALYLCASSSLAEHYEQFFGPGTRLTVL.

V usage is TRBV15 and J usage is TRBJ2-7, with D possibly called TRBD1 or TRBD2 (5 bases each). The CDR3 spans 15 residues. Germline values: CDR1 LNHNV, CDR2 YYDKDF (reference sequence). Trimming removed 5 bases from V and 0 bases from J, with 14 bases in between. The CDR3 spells CATSVGTGSSYEQYF. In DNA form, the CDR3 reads TGTGCCACCAGCGTCGGGACGGGCAGCTCCTACGAGCAGTACTTC. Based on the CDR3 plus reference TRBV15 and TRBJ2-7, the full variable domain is DAMVIQNPRYQVTQFGKPVTLSCSQTLNHNVMYWYQQKSSQAPKLLFHYYDKDFNNEADTPDNFQSRRPNTSFCFLDIRSPGLGDTAMYLCATSVGTGSSYEQYFGPGTRLTVT.

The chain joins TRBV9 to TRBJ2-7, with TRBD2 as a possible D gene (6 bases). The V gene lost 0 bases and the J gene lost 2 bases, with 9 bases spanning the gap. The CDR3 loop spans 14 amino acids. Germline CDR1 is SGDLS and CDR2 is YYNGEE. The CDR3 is CASSVGGGAYEQYF. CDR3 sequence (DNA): TGTGCCAGCAGCGTAGGAGGCGGGGCCTACGAGCAGTACTTC.

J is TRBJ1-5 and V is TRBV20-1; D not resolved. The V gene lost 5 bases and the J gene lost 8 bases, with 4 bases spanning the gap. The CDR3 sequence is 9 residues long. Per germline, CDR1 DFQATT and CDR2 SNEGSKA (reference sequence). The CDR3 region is CSADEPQHF. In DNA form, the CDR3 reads TGCAGTGCTGACGAGCCCCAGCATTTT.

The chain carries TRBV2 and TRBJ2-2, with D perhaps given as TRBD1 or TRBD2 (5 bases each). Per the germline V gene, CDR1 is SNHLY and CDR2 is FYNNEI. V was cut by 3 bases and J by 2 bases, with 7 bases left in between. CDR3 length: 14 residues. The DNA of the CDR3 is TGTGCCAGCAGTGATGGGGGTAACACCGGGGAGCTGTTTTTT. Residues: CASSDGGNTGELFF.

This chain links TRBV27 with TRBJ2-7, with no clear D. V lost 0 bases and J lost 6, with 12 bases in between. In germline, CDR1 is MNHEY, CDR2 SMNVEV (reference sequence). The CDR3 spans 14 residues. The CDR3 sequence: CASSLSTVGFEQYF. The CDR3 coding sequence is TGTGCCAGCAGTTTATCCACAGTCGGGTTCGAGCAGTACTTC.

CDR3 DNA: TGTGCCAGCAGTTTATATCTTGGGACAGGGCGGGACGAGCAGTACTTC. Translated: CASSLYLGTGRDEQYF. The V and J genes are TRBV27 and TRBJ2-7; 9 positions match TRBD1. CDR1 and CDR2 (germline): MNHEY, SMNVEV (reference sequence). The CDR3 extends over 16 amino acids. V shed 1 base and J 5 bases; nucleotides not matched to a gene: 9.

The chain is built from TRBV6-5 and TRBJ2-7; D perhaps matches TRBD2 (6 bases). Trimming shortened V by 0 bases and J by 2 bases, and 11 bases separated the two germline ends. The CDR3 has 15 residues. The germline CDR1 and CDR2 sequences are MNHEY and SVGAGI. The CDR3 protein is CASSYSAAGTYEQYV. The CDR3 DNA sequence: TGTGCCAGCAGTTACTCCGCGGCGGGAACCTACGAGCAGTACGTC.